The 5 T cell receptor beta chains given below trace back to one sample, sequenced in a study of blood T cells in healthy people across ages. Primers used in a second PCR of roughly 6 to 12 cycles were a sample-barcoded 5' primer and a J-beta primer mix. TCRdb analysed the 5' RACE reads with MiXCR anew, one entry per CDR3 protein. Here the sample spans about 800,000 distinct CDR3 sequences, roughly 25% being singletons. Separately, the same data were catalogued under a study of T cells of mothers and their children.

Input material: blood. Every receptor here comes from a boy aged 10-17 years in good health.

This clonotype was seen more than once but under ten times. The CDR3 reads CASGSQDTPTGGYTF. In nucleotides, the CDR3 is TGTGCCAGCGGGAGCCAGGACACACCCACGGGTGGCTACACCTTC. The rearrangement links TRBV2 to TRBJ1-2; D is possibly TRBD1 (5 bases). CDR1 and CDR2 (germline): SNHLY, FYNNEI. The CDR3 covers 15 residues. V was pared by 8 bases and J by 7 bases, with 23 bases between.

The V call is TRBV7-2, the J call TRBJ1-2, with D possibly matching TRBD1 (6 bases). Per germline, CDR1 SGHTA and CDR2 FQGNSA. The V end was cut by 5 bases, the J end by 0 bases, with 10 bases between. CDR3 length: 14 amino acids. CDR3 DNA: TGTGCCAGCAGCGCCCAGGGGACTAACTATGGCTACACCTTC. It yields the protein CASSAQGTNYGYTF. Variable domain in full (rest from reference TRBV7-2 and TRBJ1-2): GAGVSQSPSNKVTEKGKDVELRCDPISGHTALYWYRQSLGQGLEFLIYFQGNSAPDKSGLPSDRFSAERTGGSVSTLTIQRTQQEDSAVYLCASSAQGTNYGYTFGSGTRLTVV.

V is TRBV7-9 and J is TRBJ1-1, with 8 bases aligning to TRBD1. From germline, CDR1 is SEHNR and CDR2 FQNEAQ (reference sequence). Trimming at V came to 6 bases and at J to 2 bases, leaving 8 bases not matched to a gene. CDR3 size: 15 residues. CDR3 amino acids: CASSYTGGGNTEAFF. CDR3 in DNA: TGTGCCAGCAGTTATACAGGGGGAGGAAACACTGAAGCTTTCTTT.

This clonotype came up a few times. V and J are TRBV28 and TRBJ2-5, with D possibly called TRBD1 or TRBD2 (5 bases each). Trimming removed 4 bases from V and 1 base from J, with 13 bases in between. The CDR3 sequence is 15 residues long. Germline V lookup: CDR1 MDHEN, CDR2 SYDVKM. DNA of the CDR3: TGTGCCAGCAGTTCCGAGAGGGGAACCCAAGAGACCCAGTACTTC. It codes for CASSSERGTQETQYF.

This clonotype appeared a few times. The J gene is TRBJ2-5, the V gene TRBV20-1; no clear D. The CDR3 loop spans 11 amino acids. Between the trimmed V and J ends, which lost 5 bases and 2 bases, there was a span of 6 bases. In germline, CDR1 is DFQATT, CDR2 SNEGSKA (reference sequence). The CDR3 loop is CSAQEQETQYF. The CDR3 DNA is TGCAGTGCTCAGGAGCAAGAGACCCAGTACTTC.